What follows are 30 T cell receptor beta chains derived from one specimen sequenced in a study of monozygotic twins with cystic fibrosis. TCRdb keeps only in-frame clones here, not all; method: immunoSEQ multiplex PCR. Seen here are 30,000 to 40,000 clones, approximately 72% observed once, and the top ten hold approximately 0.79%. Sequencing was done on a sample of blood. The receptors were gathered from a girl aged 10-17 years with cystic fibrosis.

The V call is TRBV15, the J call TRBJ1-4; possibly TRBD1 for D (5 bases). V lost 4 bases, J lost 7 bases, and 16 bases lay in between. CDR3 length: 15 amino acids. Germline V gene lookup returns CDR1 LNHNV and CDR2 YYDKDF (reference sequence). Here the CDR3 DNA reads TGTGCCACCAGCAATCAGGGAATTGAGGTTGAAAAACTGTTTTTT. Translation gives CATSNQGIEVEKLFF.

The chain's CDR3 is CASSPDGTSGNTIYF. The CDR3 DNA sequence: TGTGCCAGCAGCCCGGACGGGACCTCTGGAAACACCATATATTTT. The rearrangement links TRBV7-9 to TRBJ1-3; TRBD1 might be the D (5 bases). CDR1 and CDR2 (germline): SEHNR, FQNEAQ (reference sequence). The V gene lost 5 bases and the J gene lost 0 bases, with 11 bases spanning the gap. This CDR3 has 15 residues.

This chain links TRBV29-1 with TRBJ2-2; D unresolved. Per the germline V gene, CDR1 is SQVTM and CDR2 is ANQGSEA. V was clipped by 4 bases and J by 1 base, with 10 bases between them. CDR3 length: 14 amino acids. CDR3 bases: TGCAGCGTTGGGGCGGACCTGAACACCGGGGAGCTGTTTTTT. This translates into CSVGADLNTGELFF.

This clone was found a few times. The chain couples TRBV27 to TRBJ2-7, with unresolved D. V was cut by 5 bases and J by 0 bases, with 2 bases left in between. This CDR3 has 11 residues. Germline values: CDR1 MNHEY, CDR2 SMNVEV (reference sequence). CDR3 residues: CASSTSYEQYF. As DNA, the CDR3 is TGTGCCAGCAGTACCTCCTACGAGCAGTACTTC.

The chain links TRBV19 to TRBJ1-5; D is perhaps TRBD1 (5 bases). This CDR3 region has 15 residues. The germline V and J ends were trimmed by 6 bases and 2 bases, with 14 bases remaining between them. Germline V gives CDR1 LNHDA, CDR2 SQIVND (reference sequence). Written as DNA, the CDR3 is TGTGCCAGTAGACTCCGGGACGGGGGCAATCAGCCCCAGCATTTT. Translated: CASRLRDGGNQPQHF.

The rearrangement links TRBV6-5 to TRBJ1-2; TRBD1 matches at 7 bases. Losses at the gene ends were 6 bases for V and 1 base for J; bases not matched to a gene: 8. There are 15 residues in the CDR3. CDR1 and CDR2 (germline): MNHEY, SVGAGI. The DNA for the CDR3 is TGTGCCAGCAGCCCCGGGACAGCCTTTAACTATGGCTACACCTTC. The encoded protein is CASSPGTAFNYGYTF.

This clone was picked up one time. The chain recombines TRBV5-8 with TRBJ1-5; the match to TRBD1 covers 7 bases. V lost 6 bases to trimming and J lost 0 bases; unmatched junction nucleotides: 12. CDR1 is SGHTS, CDR2 YDEGEE, per germline. The CDR3 totals 17 residues. This CDR3 is CASTSYRTGNSNQPQHF. The CDR3 DNA follows: TGTGCCAGCACCTCCTATCGGACAGGAAATAGCAATCAGCCCCAGCATTTT.

The CDR3 here is CASSQVGQSYEQYF. The CDR3 DNA reads as TGTGCCAGCAGCCAAGTGGGACAATCCTACGAGCAGTACTTC. The rearrangement uses TRBV14 and TRBJ2-7; D perhaps matches TRBD1 (6 bases). The V and J ends lost 1 base and 1 base respectively, with 8 bases between them. The CDR3 is made up of 14 amino acids. Germline CDR1 reads SGHDN; CDR2 reads FVKESK. Using reference TRBV14 and TRBJ2-7 for the parts outside the CDR3, the full variable domain is EAGVTQFPSHSVIEKGQTVTLRCDPISGHDNLYWYRRVMGKEIKFLLHFVKESKQDESGMPNNRFLAERTGGTYSTLKVQPAELEDSGVYFCASSQVGQSYEQYFGPGTRLTVT.

J is TRBJ2-5 and V is TRBV6-5, with 8 bases matching TRBD2. The CDR3 is 15 residues long. CDR1 MNHEY and CDR2 SVGAGI come from the germline V gene. With V trimmed by 6 bases and J by 4 bases, 10 bases remained unmatched. Here the CDR3 reads CASRTGTREVETQYF. CDR3 nucleotide sequence: TGTGCCAGCAGGACCGGGACTAGGGAAGTAGAGACCCAGTACTTC.

This clone has just a few counts. The chain recombines TRBV7-9 with TRBJ1-1; D perhaps matches TRBD1 (5 bases). The CDR3 totals 14 residues. The V gene's germline CDR1 is SEHNR and CDR2 FQNEAQ (reference sequence). The ends were cut back, 1 base at V and 0 bases at J, with 6 bases in the middle. For the CDR3, the DNA is TGTGCCAGCAGCTTAGGGACACTGAACACTGAAGCTTTCTTT. Translation gives CASSLGTLNTEAFF.

The gene calls are TRBV5-4 and TRBJ2-1; 7 bases are a match to TRBD2. J gave up 0 bases and V 0 bases, and 6 bases lay outside the gene matches. Germline V CDR1 and CDR2: SGHNT, YYREEE (reference sequence). This CDR3 is built from 17 residues. CDR3 in DNA: TGTGCCAGCAGCTTGGGAGGCGGGGGTAGCTCCTACAATGAGCAGTTCTTC. As protein: CASSLGGGGSSYNEQFF.

The V and J genes are TRBV7-9 and TRBJ1-4; weak D call: TRBD1 (5 bases). CDR3 length equals 16 residues. Germline CDR1 is SEHNR and CDR2 is FQNEAQ (reference sequence). Trimming stripped 1 base from V and 3 bases from J, with 12 bases between. The CDR3 bases are TGTGCCAGCAGCTTAGGGTCGGGACGGCCTAATGAAAAACTGTTTTTT. It translates to CASSLGSGRPNEKLFF.

The genes are TRBV15 and TRBJ2-1; 9 bases match TRBD2. V lost 8 bases and J lost 8; bases outside the gene matches: 7. CDR1 is LNHNV and CDR2 is YYDKDF in the germline V gene (reference sequence). The CDR3 spans 13 residues. The CDR3 region is CATHSGRLDEQFF. The CDR3 DNA sequence: TGTGCCACCCATAGCGGGAGATTGGATGAGCAGTTCTTC.

V usage is TRBV10-3 and J usage is TRBJ2-1; 10 positions match TRBD2. CDR1 and CDR2 from the germline V gene are ENHRY and SYGVKD. V gave up 6 bases and J gave up 10 bases; unmatched junction bases: 3. The CDR3 has 12 residues. The DNA of the CDR3 is TGTGCCATCAGCCTAGCGGGAGAAGAGCAGTTCTTC. This sequence encodes CAISLAGEEQFF.

The rearrangement uses TRBV10-1 and TRBJ2-5, with D possibly being TRBD1 (5 bases). The CDR3 runs 13 residues. The germline CDR1 and CDR2 sequences are WNHNN and SYGVQD (reference sequence). V gave up 3 bases and J gave up 2 bases, with 7 bases separating them. The chain's CDR3 is CASSDGQQETQYF. In DNA, the CDR3 is TGCGCCAGCAGTGACGGACAACAAGAGACCCAGTACTTC.

This chain links TRBV29-1 with TRBJ2-1; TRBD1 or TRBD2 may be the D gene (5 bases each). The CDR3 spans 10 residues. V was clipped by 5 bases and J by 10 bases, with 9 bases between them. Germline CDR1 and CDR2: SQVTM and ANQGSEA. CDR3 coding DNA: TGCAGCGTTCCCGGGACCGAGCAGTTCTTC. Translation gives CSVPGTEQFF.

The CDR3 DNA reads as TGTGCCAGCAGTTACCGCCGGTTGAACTATGGCTACACCTTC. Translated: CASSYRRLNYGYTF. This rearrangement joins TRBV6-5 to TRBJ1-2; D is uncertain. CDR1 and CDR2 from the germline V gene are MNHEY and SVGAGI. This CDR3 contains 14 residues. Trimming pared 2 bases from V and 2 bases from J, leaving 9 bases between.

The chain joins TRBV5-6 to TRBJ2-2; 7 bases match TRBD1. Per germline, CDR1 SGHDT and CDR2 YYEEEE. The CDR3 consists of 15 residues. Losses at the gene ends were 3 bases for V and 1 base for J; bases not matched to a gene: 3. CDR3 sequence reads: CASSWGQLNTGELFF. CDR3 in DNA: TGTGCCAGCAGCTGGGGACAGCTGAACACCGGGGAGCTGTTTTTT.

This clone was counted a single time. The chain links TRBV18 to TRBJ2-1, with 11 bases lining up with TRBD2. The V gene's germline CDR1 is KGHSH and CDR2 LQKENI. V lost 4 bases and J lost 3; bases outside the gene matches: 2. The CDR3 is 15 amino acids. CDR3 sequence reads: CASSQGLADYNEQFF. In nucleotides, the CDR3 is TGTGCCAGCTCACAGGGACTAGCGGACTACAATGAGCAGTTCTTC. The whole variable domain, remainder taken from reference TRBV18 and TRBJ2-1, is NAGVMQNPRHLVRRRGQEARLRCSPMKGHSHVYWYRQLPEEGLKFMVYLQKENIIDESGMPKERFSAEFPKEGPSILRIQQVVRGDSAAYFCASSQGLADYNEQFFGPGTRLTVL.

The chain links TRBV5-4 to TRBJ1-1; D is perhaps TRBD1 (6 bases). The CDR3 is 15 amino acids. The germline V gene encodes CDR1 SGHNT and CDR2 YYREEE (reference sequence). The V end was cut by 0 bases, the J end by 3 bases, with 12 bases between. CDR3 in amino acids: CASSLGGQKYTEAFF. In nucleotides, the CDR3 is TGTGCCAGCAGCTTGGGCGGACAGAAATACACTGAAGCTTTCTTT.

The V gene is TRBV4-1, the J gene TRBJ2-1; D call uncertain. CDR1 MGHRA and CDR2 YSYEKL come from the germline V gene. Trimming took 6 bases from V and 4 from J, leaving 16 bases between them. The CDR3 spans 15 residues. The CDR3 loop is CASRLSVPNYNEQFF. In nucleotides, the CDR3 is TGCGCCAGCAGGCTTTCTGTTCCAAATTACAATGAGCAGTTCTTC.

The gene calls are TRBV16 and TRBJ1-1, with D unclear. CDR3 size: 13 residues. V shed 0 bases and J shed 1 base, with 3 bases lying between them. Germline V gene sequence: CDR1 KGHSY, CDR2 FQNENV. In DNA, the CDR3 is TGTGCCAGCAGCCAATCACAGAACACTGAAGCTTTCTTT. Residues: CASSQSQNTEAFF.

The CDR3 spells CASNGRSSYEQYV. The CDR3 region has the DNA TGTGCCAGCAACGGTCGCAGCTCCTACGAGCAGTACGTC. J is TRBJ2-7 and V is TRBV27; D is unresolved. With 7 bases removed from V and 0 bases from J, the gap between germline ends came to 10 bases. The CDR3 runs to 13 residues. CDR1 and CDR2 (germline): MNHEY, SMNVEV (reference sequence).

The rearrangement joins TRBV18 to TRBJ1-2; no clear D gene. The CDR3 covers 13 residues. Germline CDR1 and CDR2: KGHSH and LQKENI. V lost 2 bases and J lost 3, with 7 bases in between. CDR3 residues: CASSPTGYYGYTF. DNA of the CDR3: TGTGCCAGCTCACCAACGGGATACTATGGCTACACCTTC.

This clone was detected a few times. The rearrangement joins TRBV28 to TRBJ2-7; no definite D call. The CDR3 totals 15 residues. Germline CDR1 is MDHEN and CDR2 is SYDVKM. V lost 6 bases and J lost 1, with 16 bases in between. The CDR3 region is CASSPTHGGSYEQYF. The CDR3 DNA reads as TGTGCCAGCAGCCCCACACACGGCGGTTCCTACGAGCAGTACTTC.

The chain recombines TRBV15 with TRBJ1-4; D unresolved. V was trimmed by 6 bases and J by 5 bases, leaving 7 bases between them. CDR1 and CDR2 from the germline V gene are LNHNV and YYDKDF (reference sequence). This CDR3 region has 12 residues. Here the CDR3 DNA reads TGTGCCACCAGTTTCGGGAATGAAAAACTGTTTTTT. It specifies CATSFGNEKLFF.

The chain is built from TRBV6-6 and TRBJ2-7; D gene unclear. The CDR3 consists of 11 residues. The V gene lost 4 bases and the J gene lost 5 bases, with 6 bases spanning the gap. Germline CDR1 MNHNY, CDR2 SVGAGI (reference sequence). In DNA, the CDR3 is TGTGCCAGCAGTTGTGATAACGAGCAGTACGTC. Its protein is CASSCDNEQYV.

The chain uses TRBV9 and TRBJ2-1; TRBD2 matches 12 bases. Germline V gene sequence: CDR1 SGDLS, CDR2 YYNGEE. The trim removed 3 bases at V and 5 bases at J, leaving 6 bases unmatched. The CDR3 spans 16 residues. This CDR3 reads CASSGLLAGGHNEQFF. The CDR3 DNA sequence: TGTGCCAGCAGCGGACTCCTAGCGGGAGGGCACAATGAGCAGTTCTTC. Filled out from reference TRBV9 and TRBJ2-1, the complete variable domain reads DSGVTQTPKHLITATGQRVTLRCSPRSGDLSVYWYQQSLDQGLQFLIQYYNGEERAKGNILERFSAQQFPDLHSELNLSSLELGDSALYFCASSGLLAGGHNEQFFGPGTRLTVL.

This chain uses TRBV6-6 with TRBJ2-1, with no clear D. The CDR3 runs to 12 residues. The germline V and J ends were trimmed by 11 bases and 5 bases, with 13 bases remaining between them. Per germline, CDR1 MNHNY and CDR2 SVGAGI (reference sequence). CDR3: CAHGATNNEQFF. CDR3 bases: TGTGCCCACGGAGCGACCAACAATGAGCAGTTCTTC.

This clone was observed a few times. This sequence joins TRBV29-1 and TRBJ1-1; D perhaps matches TRBD1 (5 bases). Germline values: CDR1 SQVTM, CDR2 ANQGSEA. Trimming removed 3 bases at V and 3 bases at J, with 11 bases between. This CDR3 comprises 13 residues. CDR3 in DNA: TGCAGCGTTGATAAAGGGGCAGACACTGAAGCTTTCTTT. This codes for CSVDKGADTEAFF.